This T cell receptor beta chain was sequenced for a study of cytomegalovirus exposure and HLA in healthy donors. General study points: TCR beta chains associated with HLA were, in a later analysis, more clonally expanded than equally common others. Several V segments, TRBV6-2 and TRBV6-3 among them, could not be told apart and were dropped. Being productive about 90% or about 30% of the time was typical of most TCR beta V segments in an earlier analysis. Later analysis reportedly placed an Asian-associated ancestry cluster below the roughly 690-donor mean in N-insertions.

The primer mix had 60 Vbeta and 13 Jbeta primers. Measured with immunoSEQ multiplex PCR; TCRdb has only the in-frame clones, and not every one. This sample has roughly 220,000 clones, with about 81% found just once. As to this clone: Its antigen is unknown.

Germline V gene sequence: CDR1 SGHNT, CDR2 YYREEE (reference sequence). Trimming removed 1 base at V and 7 bases at J, with 11 bases between. The length of the CDR3 is 14 residues. This rearrangement joins TRBV5-4 to TRBJ2-2, with D possibly being TRBD2 (6 bases). The sequence was obtained from a woman aged 40 to 49 in good health and CMV-seronegative. What was sequenced was PBMCs. In DNA form, the CDR3 reads TGTGCCAGCAGCTTGTCGGGGGAAGTCGGGGAGCTGTTTTTT. It specifies CASSLSGEVGELFF.